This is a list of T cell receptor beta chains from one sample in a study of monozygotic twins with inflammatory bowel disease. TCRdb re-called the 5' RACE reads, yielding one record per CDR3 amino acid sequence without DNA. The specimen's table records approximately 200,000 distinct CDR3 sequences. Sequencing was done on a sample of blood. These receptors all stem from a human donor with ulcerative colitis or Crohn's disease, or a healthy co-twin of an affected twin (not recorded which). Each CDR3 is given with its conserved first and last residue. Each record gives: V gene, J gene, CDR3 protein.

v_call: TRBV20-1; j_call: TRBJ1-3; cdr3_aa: CSARESTGWGNTIYF
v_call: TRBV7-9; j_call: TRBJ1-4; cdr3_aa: CASSRDLGTNEKLFF
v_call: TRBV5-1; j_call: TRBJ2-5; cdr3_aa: CASSLTLVGGETQYF
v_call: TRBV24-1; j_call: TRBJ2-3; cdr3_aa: CATSYSGEGTDTQYF
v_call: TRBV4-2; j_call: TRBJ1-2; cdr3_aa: CASSHGQEWYGYTF
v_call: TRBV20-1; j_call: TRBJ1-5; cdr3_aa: CSASRRGRGGVSNQPQHF
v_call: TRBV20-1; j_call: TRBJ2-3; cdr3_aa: CSARVPFGGRGTDTQYF
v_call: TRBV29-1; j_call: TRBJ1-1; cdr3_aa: CSAADRGNTEAFF
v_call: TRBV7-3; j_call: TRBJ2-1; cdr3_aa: CASSKDGGAFYNEQFF
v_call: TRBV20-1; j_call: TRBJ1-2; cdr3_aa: CSAGAGGGGYGYTF
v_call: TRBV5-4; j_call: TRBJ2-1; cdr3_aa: CASSPGTLSPNEQFF
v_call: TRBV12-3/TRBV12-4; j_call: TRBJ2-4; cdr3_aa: CASSPHRTGAKNMQYF
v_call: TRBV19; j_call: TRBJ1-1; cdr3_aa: CASRWGLGNTEAFF
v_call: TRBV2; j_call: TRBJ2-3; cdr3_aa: CASRRRGGTDTQYF
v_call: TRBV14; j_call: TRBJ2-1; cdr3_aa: CASSLRRFFSYNEQFF
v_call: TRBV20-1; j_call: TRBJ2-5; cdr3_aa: CSAHSTAQETQYF
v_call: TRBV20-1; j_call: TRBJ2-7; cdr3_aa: CSAREPRGYEQYF
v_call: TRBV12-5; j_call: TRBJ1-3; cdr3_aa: CASGLAGGNTIYF
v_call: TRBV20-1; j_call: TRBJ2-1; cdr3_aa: CSARDAGTPQFF
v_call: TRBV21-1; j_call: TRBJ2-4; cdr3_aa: CASSCRDRGAKNIQYF
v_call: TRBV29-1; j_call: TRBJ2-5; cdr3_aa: CSVGPSSAQYF
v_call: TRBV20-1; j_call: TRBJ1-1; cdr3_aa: CSARGSGQGKAEAFF
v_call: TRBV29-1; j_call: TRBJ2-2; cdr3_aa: CSVEVRDRRIGELFF
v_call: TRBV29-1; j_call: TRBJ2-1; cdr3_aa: CSTVSGGAYNEQFF
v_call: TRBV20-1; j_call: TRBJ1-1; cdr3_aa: CSASSRTEAFF
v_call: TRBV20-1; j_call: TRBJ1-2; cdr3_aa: CSAHGPSSFYGYTF
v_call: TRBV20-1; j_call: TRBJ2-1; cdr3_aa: CSARPGGNNNEQFF
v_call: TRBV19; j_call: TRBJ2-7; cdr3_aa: CASSMEQGPVYEQYF
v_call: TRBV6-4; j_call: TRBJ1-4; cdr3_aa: CASRKRDTPNEKLFF
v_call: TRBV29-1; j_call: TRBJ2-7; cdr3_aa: CSVGDMLGSYEQYF
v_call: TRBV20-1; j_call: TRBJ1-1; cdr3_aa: CSARDLGGSSEAFF
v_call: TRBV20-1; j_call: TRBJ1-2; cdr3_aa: CSARGGRLNYGYTF
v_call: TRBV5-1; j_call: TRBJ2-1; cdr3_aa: CASPREGVRQFF
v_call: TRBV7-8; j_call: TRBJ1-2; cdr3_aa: CASSLNRETGYTF
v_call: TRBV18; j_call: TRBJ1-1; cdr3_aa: CASSPNRGGVNTEAFF
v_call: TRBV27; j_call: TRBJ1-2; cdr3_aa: CASSWDRGRGYTF
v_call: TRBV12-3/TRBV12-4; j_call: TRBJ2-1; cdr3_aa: CASSLFQRGGLWSYNEQFF
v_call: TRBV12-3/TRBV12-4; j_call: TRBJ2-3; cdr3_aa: CASSLTATRTDTQYF
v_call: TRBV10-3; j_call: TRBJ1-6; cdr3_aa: CAISESPSPLHF
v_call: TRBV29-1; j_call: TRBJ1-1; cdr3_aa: CSVIGGNNAAFF
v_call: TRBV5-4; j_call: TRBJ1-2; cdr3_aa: CASSPTVNYGYTF
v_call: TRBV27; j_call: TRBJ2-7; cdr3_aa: CASSLRSPDTAYVQYF
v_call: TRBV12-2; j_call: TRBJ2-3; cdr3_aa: CASRFLGTQYF
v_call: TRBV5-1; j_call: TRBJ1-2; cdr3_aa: CASSLGGRSNYGYTF
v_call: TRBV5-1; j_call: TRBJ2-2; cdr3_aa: CASSGDGNTGELFF
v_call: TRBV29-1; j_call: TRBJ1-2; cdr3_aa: CSVDGTGGGGYTF
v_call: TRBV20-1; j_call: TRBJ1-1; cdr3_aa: CSAQEPVYRPQEAFF
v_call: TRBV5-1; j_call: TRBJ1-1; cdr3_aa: CASSFLQGNTEAFF
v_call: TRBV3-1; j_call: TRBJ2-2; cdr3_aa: CASSLKAGRTVGTGELFF
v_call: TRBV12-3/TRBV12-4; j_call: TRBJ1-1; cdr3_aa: CASSLVFRQTEAFF
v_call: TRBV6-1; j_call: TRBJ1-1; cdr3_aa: CASSPLSALRNTEAFF
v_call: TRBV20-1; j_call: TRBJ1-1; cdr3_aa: CSAEDRGDTEAFF
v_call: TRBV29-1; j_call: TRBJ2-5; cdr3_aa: CSVEAILPGRSQETQYF
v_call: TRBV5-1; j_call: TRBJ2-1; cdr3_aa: CASSPDRNEQFF
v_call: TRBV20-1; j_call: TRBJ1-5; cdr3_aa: CSAGQGVVGNQPQHF
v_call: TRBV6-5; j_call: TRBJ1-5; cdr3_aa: CASSYSRVGQPQHF
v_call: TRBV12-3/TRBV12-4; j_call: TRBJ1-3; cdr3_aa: CAGRAGTTSGNTIYF
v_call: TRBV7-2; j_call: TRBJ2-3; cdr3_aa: CASSLVERGGWDTQYF
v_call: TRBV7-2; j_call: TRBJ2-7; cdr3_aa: CASSFIVGGRYEQYF